The 23 T cell receptor beta chains given below trace back to one sample, sequenced in a study of blood T cell repertoires in COVID-19. TCRdb keeps only in-frame clones here, not all; method: immunoSEQ multiplex PCR. The sample records about 59,000 clones, 91% being singletons. Material: peripheral blood. The receptor set was obtained from a human donor in a cohort sampled during active COVID-19.

The rearrangement uses TRBV25-1 and TRBJ1-1; unclear D gene. V shed 5 bases and J shed 3 bases, with 10 bases lying between them. Germline V gene data show CDR1 as MGHDK and CDR2 as SYGVNS. There are 13 residues in the CDR3. DNA of the CDR3: TGTGCCAGCAGTCCCCTGGGAGACACTGAAGCTTTCTTT. Protein: CASSPLGDTEAFF.

The chain has TRBV11-2 and TRBJ1-6; D unclear. CDR1 is SGHAT and CDR2 is FQNNGV in the germline V gene. The CDR3 has 18 amino acids. The V end lost 5 bases, the J end lost 0 bases, and 17 bases lay between the germline ends. The CDR3 DNA sequence: TGTGCCAGCAGCCTCCAAGCCGCAATTCTCTCCTATAATTCACCCCTCCACTTT. Protein sequence: CASSLQAAILSYNSPLHF.

Notes on this clone: Relative to the germline gene, one junction end is altered; a read error may explain this. The chain combines TRBV7-7 with TRBJ2-1; D possibly corresponds to TRBD2 (7 bases). This CDR3 comprises 17 residues. Germline V gene data show CDR1 as SSHAT and CDR2 as FNYEAQ (reference sequence). The CDR3 loop reads CASSPSLGGGRNSEQFF. DNA of the CDR3: TGTGCTAGCAGCCCGAGCCTAGGGGGGGGGCGGAATTCGGAGCAGTTCTTC. Looking up the rest from reference TRBV7-7 and TRBJ2-1 gives the full variable domain: GAGVSQSPRYKVTKRGQDVTLRCDPISSHATLYWYQQALGQGPEFLTYFNYEAQPDKSGLPSDRFSAERPEGSISTLTIQRTEQRDSAMYRCASSPSLGGGRNSEQFFGPGTRLTVL.

V usage is TRBV20-1 and J usage is TRBJ2-4; D unclear. V was cut by 6 bases and J by 3 bases, with 15 bases left in between. The length of the CDR3 is 14 residues. CDR1 is DFQATT and CDR2 is SNEGSKA in the germline V gene (reference sequence). As DNA, the CDR3 is TGCAGTGCCAGTCAGGCGCTTGGCAAAAACATTCAGTACTTC. Translating it yields CSASQALGKNIQYF.

The chain employs TRBV7-3 and TRBJ2-2; TRBD2 matches 8 bases. The CDR3 spans 15 residues. Germline V lookup: CDR1 SGHTA, CDR2 FQGTGA. The trim removed 5 bases at V and 1 base at J, leaving 3 bases unmatched. CDR3 DNA: TGTGCCAGCAGCCCAACTAGCGGGAACACCGGGGAGCTGTTTTTT. Its translation is CASSPTSGNTGELFF.

V gene TRBV25-1 combines with J gene TRBJ1-4; TRBD1 aligns across 8 bases. This CDR3 is built from 17 residues. The junction had 14 bases not matched to a gene; V was cut back by 3 bases and J by 8 bases. The germline V gene encodes CDR1 MGHDK and CDR2 SYGVNS. In DNA, the CDR3 is TGTGCCAGCAGTGAGGTACCAGGGGGCGGTAGATGGGAAAAACTGTTTTTT. As protein: CASSEVPGGGRWEKLFF.

The rearrangement links TRBV20-1 to TRBJ1-2; D is uncertain. The CDR3 loop spans 10 amino acids. Trimming stripped 3 bases from V and 4 bases from J, with 3 bases between. Germline CDR1 reads DFQATT; CDR2 reads SNEGSKA (reference sequence). CDR3 bases: TGCAGTGCTAGTCTCTATGGCTACACCTTC. Amino acid sequence: CSASLYGYTF.

The genes are TRBV25-1 and TRBJ1-1, with D unresolved. The ends were cut back, 2 bases at V and 3 bases at J, with 7 bases in the middle. CDR3 length: 13 residues. CDR1 and CDR2 from the germline V gene are MGHDK and SYGVNS. CDR3 bases: TGTGCCAGCAGTGAAACAGCTTACACTGAAGCTTTCTTT. Amino acids: CASSETAYTEAFF.

This sequence joins TRBV9 and TRBJ2-1; the match to TRBD2 covers 14 bases. Germline V gives CDR1 SGDLS, CDR2 YYNGEE. The J segment lost 7 bases and the V segment lost 2 bases, leaving 2 bases of the junction unmatched. The CDR3 contains 15 residues. Written as DNA, the CDR3 is TGTGCCAGCAGCGTCGGACTAGCGGGAGGAAATGAGCAGTTCTTC. Translation: CASSVGLAGGNEQFF.

V and J are TRBV10-1 and TRBJ2-7, with 7 bases matching TRBD2. CDR1 WNHNN and CDR2 SYGVQD come from the germline V gene (reference sequence). The V and J ends lost 3 bases and 11 bases, in that order; junction bases with no gene match: 4. The length of the CDR3 is 11 residues. The CDR3 loop reads CASSEGREEYF. The CDR3, as DNA: TGCGCCAGCAGTGAAGGGAGGGAGGAGTACTTC.

This rearrangement joins TRBV27 to TRBJ2-2, with 8 bases that match TRBD1. The junction had 10 bases not matched to a gene; V was cut back by 2 bases and J by 5 bases. The CDR3 length is 17 residues. Looked up from germline, CDR1 is MNHEY and CDR2 is SMNVEV (reference sequence). The CDR3, as DNA: TGTGCCAGCAGTTTAGTCTCAGGGGGCGACAATACCGGGGAGCTGTTTTTT. Residues: CASSLVSGGDNTGELFF.

The chain joins TRBV9 to TRBJ2-7; 8 bases are shared with TRBD1. Losses at the gene ends were 4 bases for V and 4 bases for J; bases not matched to a gene: 4. This CDR3 comprises 13 residues. Germline V lookup: CDR1 SGDLS, CDR2 YYNGEE. The CDR3 DNA sequence: TGTGCCAGCAGCATGGGACAGGAGTACGAGCAGTACTTC. Its translation: CASSMGQEYEQYF.

In DNA, the CDR3 is TGCGCCAGCAGCTTAACAGGGGATGCGACAGATACGCAGTATTTT. Its protein is CASSLTGDATDTQYF. This chain uses TRBV5-1 with TRBJ2-3; 7 bases fit TRBD1. CDR3 length: 15 amino acids. With V trimmed by 2 bases and J by 3 bases, 6 bases remained unmatched. Per the germline V gene, CDR1 is SGHRS and CDR2 is YFSETQ.

The chain recombines TRBV7-9 with TRBJ2-6; a weak D match, TRBD1 (6 bases). The V gene lost 1 base and the J gene lost 4 bases, with 14 bases spanning the gap. CDR1 and CDR2 from the germline V gene are SEHNR and FQNEAQ (reference sequence). CDR3 length: 17 residues. This CDR3 reads CASSLGTGFSGANVLTF. DNA of the CDR3: TGTGCCAGCAGCTTAGGAACAGGGTTCTCCGGGGCCAACGTCCTGACTTTC.

This sequence joins TRBV29-1 and TRBJ2-3; TRBD2 matches 7 bases. Trimming took 0 bases from V and 4 from J; bases not matched to a gene: 7. The CDR3 is made up of 15 amino acids. The germline gives CDR1 SQVTM, CDR2 ANQGSEA. CDR3 in amino acids: CSVEDGLAVSDTQYF. The CDR3, as DNA: TGCAGCGTTGAAGATGGGCTAGCGGTCTCAGATACGCAGTATTTT.

The rearrangement links TRBV7-3 to TRBJ2-7; D is uncertain. The CDR3 runs 13 residues. Germline V gene sequence: CDR1 SGHTA, CDR2 FQGTGA. V gave up 2 bases and J gave up 5 bases, with 10 bases separating them. CDR3 residues: CASSLYLFDEQYF. The DNA for the CDR3 is TGTGCCAGCAGCTTATACCTATTCGACGAGCAGTACTTC.

V gene TRBV5-1 combines with J gene TRBJ2-7; no reliable D call. V was cut by 0 bases and J by 0 bases, with 7 bases left in between. The CDR3 is 14 residues long. Germline V lookup: CDR1 SGHRS, CDR2 YFSETQ. CDR3 region: CASSLVFSSYEQYF. In nucleotides, the CDR3 is TGCGCCAGCAGCTTGGTGTTCAGCTCCTACGAGCAGTACTTC.

The chain couples TRBV5-1 to TRBJ1-5; a weak D match, TRBD1 (6 bases). V lost 5 bases, J lost 3 bases, and 9 bases lay in between. Germline CDR1 is SGHRS and CDR2 is YFSETQ. This CDR3 comprises 13 residues. CDR3 residues: CASRQGDNQPQHF. The CDR3 coding sequence is TGCGCCAGCAGACAGGGAGACAATCAGCCCCAGCATTTT.

This chain links TRBV7-2 with TRBJ1-6; D gene unclear. CDR3 length equals 17 residues. Germline CDR1 is SGHTA and CDR2 is FQGNSA. V was trimmed by 2 bases and J by 0 bases, leaving 11 bases between them. CDR3 region: CASSLYSLSSYNSPLHF. The CDR3 DNA follows: TGTGCCAGCAGCTTATACAGCTTGAGCTCCTATAATTCACCCCTCCACTTT.

The chain has TRBV9 and TRBJ2-5; tentatively, D is TRBD2 (6 bases). V was trimmed by 0 bases and J by 3 bases, leaving 9 bases between them. The CDR3 runs to 14 residues. In germline, CDR1 is SGDLS, CDR2 YYNGEE. Here the CDR3 DNA reads TGTGCCAGCAGCGTAGCCGGGAGTGAAGAGACCCAGTACTTC. It yields the protein CASSVAGSEETQYF. Drawing the rest from reference TRBV9 and TRBJ2-5, the complete variable domain is DSGVTQTPKHLITATGQRVTLRCSPRSGDLSVYWYQQSLDQGLQFLIQYYNGEERAKGNILERFSAQQFPDLHSELNLSSLELGDSALYFCASSVAGSEETQYFGPGTRLLVL.

The chain has TRBV18 and TRBJ2-5, with D perhaps TRBD2 (7 bases). CDR1 and CDR2 from the germline V gene are KGHSH and LQKENI. The ends were cut back, 2 bases at V and 5 bases at J, with 12 bases in the middle. The CDR3 consists of 14 residues. The CDR3 loop is CASSPSGGGETQYF. CDR3 bases: TGTGCCAGCTCACCATCGGGGGGCGGTGAGACCCAGTACTTC. The full variable domain, its missing parts supplied by reference TRBV18 and TRBJ2-5, is NAGVMQNPRHLVRRRGQEARLRCSPMKGHSHVYWYRQLPEEGLKFMVYLQKENIIDESGMPKERFSAEFPKEGPSILRIQQVVRGDSAAYFCASSPSGGGETQYFGPGTRLLVL.

The chain joins TRBV5-1 to TRBJ1-3; 7 bases are shared with TRBD1. J was trimmed by 3 bases and V by 4 bases; bases with no gene match: 13. Looked up from germline, CDR1 is SGHRS and CDR2 is YFSETQ. The CDR3 runs 17 residues. The CDR3 region is CASSPGKTGSFGNTIYF. The CDR3 DNA follows: TGCGCCAGCAGCCCCGGTAAGACAGGGTCGTTTGGAAACACCATATATTTT.

The rearrangement uses TRBV19 and TRBJ2-1; 10 nucleotides match TRBD2. After removal of 6 bases from V and 2 bases from J, the junction contained 1 base not matched to a gene. The CDR3 loop spans 14 amino acids. Germline V CDR1 and CDR2: LNHDA, SQIVND (reference sequence). The CDR3 DNA follows: TGTGCCAGTAGGGGACTAGCGACCTACAATGAGCAGTTCTTC. Translating it yields CASRGLATYNEQFF. The full variable domain, its missing parts supplied by reference TRBV19 and TRBJ2-1, is DGGITQSPKYLFRKEGQNVTLSCEQNLNHDAMYWYRQDPGQGLRLIYYSQIVNDFQKGDIAEGYSVSREKKESFPLTVTSAQKNPTAFYLCASRGLATYNEQFFGPGTRLTVL.